This T cell receptor (beta chain) was sequenced in a study of cytomegalovirus exposure and HLA in healthy donors. In regard to this clone: The antigen is unknown.

The V gene's germline CDR1 is SNHLY and CDR2 FYNNEI. The V end lost 4 bases, the J end lost 6 bases, and 7 bases lay between the germline ends. The CDR3 loop spans 11 amino acids. Whole-study findings and limits: As a later analysis showed, a missense DCLRE1C variant was linked to trimming of TCR beta V- and J-genes.

PCR amplification relied on 60 Vbeta primers (plus 13 Jbeta primers). Method: immunoSEQ multiplex PCR; TCRdb's copy keeps in-frame clones and lacks some. The data hold roughly 190,000 clones, with approximately 81% observed a single time. The chain uses TRBV2 and TRBJ2-7; D unresolved. The sequenced material came from PBMCs. This sequence was found in a man in his forties or fifties in good health and CMV-seronegative. The CDR3 loop is CASSVLSEQYF. The CDR3 bases are TGTGCCAGCAGTGTCCTCAGCGAGCAGTACTTC. The whole variable domain, filled in from reference TRBV2 and TRBJ2-7, reads EPEVTQTPSHQVTQMGQEVILRCVPISNHLYFYWYRQILGQKVEFLVSFYNNEISEKSEIFDDQFSVERPDGSNFTLKIRSTKLEDSAMYFCASSVLSEQYFGPGTRLTVT.